These 16 T cell receptor beta chains were all obtained from the same sample, sequenced in a study of shared clonotypes between healthy human individuals (dated by TCRdb to about 2020). CD8 naive samples were obtained by positive selection for CCR7 among CD45RO-negative cells, yielding a CD45RA+CCR7+ population from which TemRA cells were excluded. The library was obtained by the immunoSEQ multiplex PCR assay. Entries here come from immuneACCESS through TCRdb and include only in-frame sequences with V and J called. Some clones fail to appear in such tables; in the studies checked, an unresolved V gene covers under half of the shortfall, and the cause of the remainder is unknown. This sample comprises over 2,000,000 clones, over 85% of them detected only once. Approximately 1.7% of the sample comes from the top ten. The material sequenced was naive CD8+ T cells from PBMCs. The cell subset or site label here, explained by the study, means: CD45RA+CCR7+. The source is a man aged 18 to 30 in good health. Some clones in this sample may be carry-over from other donors' samples.

The chain is built from TRBV10-3 and TRBJ2-7, with D hard to call. The CDR3 runs to 17 residues. Germline V gives CDR1 ENHRY, CDR2 SYGVKD. Between the trimmed V and J ends, which lost 0 bases and 2 bases, there was a span of 17 bases. The CDR3: CAISESMVSNDAYEQYF. The DNA for the CDR3 is TGTGCCATCAGTGAGTCGATGGTCTCCAACGACGCCTACGAGCAGTACTTC.

The chain carries TRBV28 and TRBJ2-5; the D is unclear. Germline V gives CDR1 MDHEN, CDR2 SYDVKM. V was shortened by 6 bases and J by 1 base, with 18 bases between the two germline ends. The CDR3 runs 16 residues. CDR3 DNA: TGTGCCAGCAGCCAGATAGTTACCGATGCCCAAGAGACCCAGTACTTC. Translated, it gives CASSQIVTDAQETQYF.

V gene TRBV7-9 combines with J gene TRBJ2-7; 8 bases are shared with TRBD2. The V gene's germline CDR1 is SEHNR and CDR2 FQNEAQ (reference sequence). The CDR3 runs to 16 residues. The trim removed 5 bases at V and 5 bases at J, leaving 14 bases unmatched. CDR3 DNA: TGTGCCAGCAGCGAAAACACCGGGACTAGAGTCCACGAGCAGTACTTC. Translated, it gives CASSENTGTRVHEQYF.

The rearrangement uses TRBV7-8 and TRBJ2-1, with TRBD2 matching 11 bases. V lost 6 bases to trimming and J lost 4 bases; unmatched junction nucleotides: 2. The CDR3 length is 14 residues. Germline-derived CDR1 and CDR2 are SGHVS and FQNEAQ. The CDR3 DNA sequence: TGTGCCAGCAGACTAGCGGGAGTTTACAATGAGCAGTTCTTC. Translating gives CASRLAGVYNEQFF. Drawing the rest from reference TRBV7-8 and TRBJ2-1, the complete variable domain is GAGVSQSPRYKVAKRGQDVALRCDPISGHVSLFWYQQALGQGPEFLTYFQNEAQLDKSGLPSDRFFAERPEGSVSTLKIQRTQQEDSAVYLCASRLAGVYNEQFFGPGTRLTVL.

V and J are TRBV7-2 and TRBJ2-1; possible D gene TRBD2, 5 bases. Per germline, CDR1 SGHTA and CDR2 FQGNSA. The V and J ends lost 3 bases and 2 bases respectively, with 14 bases between them. This CDR3 region has 16 residues. The CDR3 coding sequence is TGTGCCAGCAGCTTCGGGGTTCACCTCCCCTACAATGAGCAGTTCTTC. Protein product: CASSFGVHLPYNEQFF.

The table lists this clone with a count of one. This sequence joins TRBV7-2 and TRBJ1-5; the D gene is possibly TRBD1 (5 bases). There are 18 residues in the CDR3. The germline V gene encodes CDR1 SGHTA and CDR2 FQGNSA. Trimming removed 2 bases from V and 11 bases from J, with 28 bases in between. The CDR3 here is CASSLYGRGVEWPSTQHF. The CDR3 DNA sequence: TGTGCCAGCAGCTTATACGGTCGGGGGGTGGAGTGGCCGTCGACCCAGCATTTT.

The V call is TRBV19, the J call TRBJ2-1, with D tentatively TRBD1 (6 bases). Trimming stripped 6 bases from V and 4 bases from J, with 13 bases between. The V gene's germline CDR1 is LNHDA and CDR2 SQIVND (reference sequence). This CDR3 is built from 14 residues. CDR3 nucleotides: TGTGCCAGTAGCCAAGACAGGTTTTACAATGAGCAGTTCTTC. The encoded protein is CASSQDRFYNEQFF.

The chain uses TRBV6-1 and TRBJ2-7; perhaps TRBD1 as D (6 bases). This CDR3 contains 13 residues. Germline V gives CDR1 MNHNS, CDR2 SASEGT. Trimming removed 4 bases from V and 2 bases from J, with 9 bases in between. CDR3 protein: CASSVRTAYEQYF. CDR3 nucleotide sequence: TGTGCCAGCAGTGTTCGGACAGCCTACGAGCAGTACTTC.

This clone was seen just once. The genes are TRBV21-1 and TRBJ1-1. TRBV21-1 is shown as a pseudogene. CDR3 length: 16 residues. The CDR3 coding sequence is TGTGCCGGGTGGGGTTTATGCGGGGCTTGGAACACTGAAGCTTTCTTT. This encodes CAGWGLCGAWNTEAFF.

To note about this clone: Because the CDR3's place on the DNA is in doubt, the DNA is left out and the CDR3 is given as listed by TCRdb. The J gene is TRBJ2-5, the V gene TRBV19; TRBD2, the table's D call, lacks a check against the DNA. Looked up from germline, CDR1 is LNHDA and CDR2 is SQIVND (reference sequence). The CDR3 length equals 15 residues, ends included. The CDR3 reads CASTSGTGSWETQYF.

A single count supports this clone. CDR3 sequence reads: CATSHLDENIQYF. DNA for the CDR3: TGTGCCACCAGCCATCTGGACGAAAACATTCAGTACTTC. The rearrangement uses TRBV15 and TRBJ2-4; D unclear. V was pared by 5 bases and J by 5 bases, with 10 bases between. Germline CDR1 and CDR2: LNHNV and YYDKDF (reference sequence). CDR3 size: 13 residues.

The rearrangement uses TRBV10-1 and TRBJ2-7, with D hard to call. V lost 0 bases to trimming and J lost 7 bases, with 16 bases between them. From germline, CDR1 is WNHNN and CDR2 SYGVQD (reference sequence). The CDR3 sequence is 15 residues long. The CDR3 is CASSESGGRSGEQYF. CDR3 DNA: TGCGCCAGCAGTGAGTCTGGCGGACGATCGGGTGAGCAGTACTTC.

This clone was observed a single time. The chain couples TRBV7-2 to TRBJ2-1, with D possibly called TRBD1 or TRBD2 (5 bases each). The CDR3 is 16 amino acids. The V end was cut by 5 bases, the J end by 3 bases, with 17 bases between. The germline V gene has CDR1 SGHTA and CDR2 FQGNSA. The CDR3: CASSGGTKSFYNEQFF. The CDR3 DNA reads as TGTGCCAGCAGCGGGGGAACCAAATCCTTCTACAATGAGCAGTTCTTC.

The V and J genes are TRBV7-9 and TRBJ1-1, with 8 bases matching TRBD1. V trimming: 5 bases; J trimming: 7 bases; junction bases outside the gene matches: 9. The CDR3 has 14 residues. In germline, CDR1 is SEHNR, CDR2 FQNEAQ (reference sequence). The CDR3 DNA follows: TGTGCCAGCAGCCCCCCGACAGGGGCCGTTGAAGCTTTCTTT. Translation: CASSPPTGAVEAFF.

The CDR3 nucleotides are TGTGCCAGCAGCTTTGACATGCAGGTGGACACTGAAGCTTTCTTT. Translation gives CASSFDMQVDTEAFF. The rearrangement joins TRBV5-6 to TRBJ1-1; D not resolved. Trimming took 2 bases from V and 3 from J, leaving 14 bases between them. Germline V gives CDR1 SGHDT, CDR2 YYEEEE. The CDR3 loop spans 15 amino acids.

The chain joins TRBV4-2 to TRBJ2-1, with 7 nucleotides matching TRBD1. The CDR3 runs 15 residues. Germline CDR1 reads LGHNA; CDR2 reads YNFKEQ. J gave up 1 base and V 5 bases, and 5 bases lay outside the gene matches. The CDR3 protein is CASSNRDRSYNEQFF. The CDR3 DNA reads as TGTGCCAGCAGCAACCGGGACAGATCCTACAATGAGCAGTTCTTC.